The sequence of this T cell receptor (beta chain) was determined in a study of cytomegalovirus exposure and HLA in healthy donors. Study in general: An earlier analysis identified under 130 million unique TCR beta sequences in about 200 million T cells. The Caucasian-associated ancestry cluster contained more than 75% of the roughly 400 genotyped donors.

CDR1 and CDR2 (germline): LNHDA, SQIVND (reference sequence). This CDR3 region has 13 residues. Trimming stripped 9 bases from V and 11 bases from J, with 20 bases between. Notes on this clone: No antigen is known for it.

The PCR had 60 Vbeta and 13 Jbeta primers. Clones were read by immunoSEQ multiplex PCR, and TCRdb kept only the in-frame ones, dropping some. In total, the table holds over 100,000 clones. At the time of sampling, donors were nominally healthy, though unrecorded immune exposures were likely. General study results and limits: TCR beta sequences numbering around 15,000 were associated with HLA alleles at 0.05 false discovery rate in a later analysis.

This chain joins TRBV19 and TRBJ1-5; possibly TRBD1 for D (6 bases). The origin of this receptor is a man aged 40-49 years in good health and CMV-seropositive. The sequencing input was PBMCs. The DNA for the CDR3 is TGTGCCAGCAAGGACAGTCTTGATTCTTCCCAGCATTTT. Encoded protein: CASKDSLDSSQHF.